This T cell receptor (beta chain) was recorded in a study of blood T cell repertoires in COVID-19. As for the study in general: From T cells, B-cell-depleted T cells, or PBMCs came the material, which was cDNA or gDNA.

Enrolled during active infection, Seattle patients were then followed longitudinally. This CDR3 comprises 14 residues. J was trimmed by 5 bases and V by 2 bases; bases with no gene match: 4. The germline CDR1 and CDR2 sequences are SGDLS and YYNGEE. Produced via immunoSEQ multiplex PCR; TCRdb's table is partial and in-frame only. The sample carries 100,000 to 150,000 clones, around 70% recorded once. This sequence originates from a man older than 75 with COVID-19, enrolled during active disease. Sequencing was done on a sample of peripheral blood. This sequence joins TRBV9 and TRBJ2-7, with 10 bases lining up with TRBD2. In DNA, the CDR3 is TGTGCCAGCAGCGTTAGCGGGAGGTTCGACGAGCAGTACTTC. Its protein product is CASSVSGRFDEQYF. The whole variable domain, remainder taken from reference TRBV9 and TRBJ2-7, is DSGVTQTPKHLITATGQRVTLRCSPRSGDLSVYWYQQSLDQGLQFLIQYYNGEERAKGNILERFSAQQFPDLHSELNLSSLELGDSALYFCASSVSGRFDEQYFGPGTRLTVT.